The next 7 T cell receptor beta chains were all read from a single sample in a study of tumor and adjacent non-tumor tissue in lung cancer. The template was RNA from unsorted bulk tissue. TCRbeta libraries were built with three rounds of nested PCR, modified from ARM-PCR. In TCRdb, the multiplex PCR reads were re-called with MiXCR into one record per CDR3 protein. In the table there are 100,000 to 150,000 distinct CDR3 sequences, approximately 71% of which are singletons. Source material: lung tumor tissue. These receptors were taken from a man aged 25-40 years with non-small cell lung cancer.

A word on this clonotype: A much larger clone lies a single base off, so this may be a read error. The chain carries TRBV14 and TRBJ2-1; 7 nucleotides match TRBD2. CDR3 length: 13 amino acids. The ends lost 4 bases at V and 10 bases at J; junction bases unmatched: 7. The germline V gene has CDR1 SGHDN and CDR2 FVKESK. CDR3 nucleotide sequence: TGTGCCAGCAGCCTAGGCCCAGCGGGGGAGCAGTTCTTC. Its translation is CASSLGPAGEQFF.

Details on this clonotype: This may come from a read error, since a much larger clone is one base off. This chain links TRBV29-1 with TRBJ2-7; 7 nucleotides align to TRBD1. The CDR3 has 13 amino acids. Unmatched junction bases numbered 11, after V lost 5 bases and J lost 7 bases. CDR1 SQVTM and CDR2 ANQGSEA come from the germline V gene. The CDR3 nucleotides read TGCAGCGTTAATGGGACAGCACCGGGGGAGCAGTACTTC. It encodes CSVNGTAPGEQYF.

This clonotype is labeled as medium-sized. V is TRBV11-2 and J is TRBJ1-1, with 9 nucleotides matching TRBD1. The ends lost 5 bases at V and 8 bases at J; junction bases unmatched: 3. Germline CDR1 SGHAT, CDR2 FQNNGV. The CDR3 loop spans 12 amino acids. CDR3 nucleotide sequence: TGTGCCAGCAGCCCGGACAGGGGAGAAGCTTTCTTT. This gives the protein CASSPDRGEAFF.

Turning to this clonotype: Given a much more abundant clone one base away, this may be a read error. This CDR3 is missing its conserved last phenylalanine or tryptophan, likely due to a read error. The chain carries TRBV29-1 and TRBJ1-1; tentative D call: TRBD1 (6 bases). Germline values: CDR1 SQVTM, CDR2 ANQGSEA. The ends were cut back, 6 bases at V and 4 bases at J, with 21 bases in the middle. The CDR3 spans 15 residues. CDR3 DNA: TGCAGCGTCGATTCCGGGACAACCTTCGGCACTGAAGCTTTCTCT. Translated, it gives CSVDSGTTFGTEAFS.

The sample holds many counts of this clonotype. V is TRBV6-2 or TRBV6-3 and J is TRBJ2-3, with 8 nucleotides matching TRBD2. The CDR3 loop spans 17 amino acids. V was clipped by 0 bases and J by 5 bases; unmatched bases: 10. Germline loops: CDR1 MNHEY, CDR2 SVGEGT. CDR3 nucleotides: TGTGCCAGCAGTTACTCAGGCGGGGGGCCGTTCGGAGATACGCAGTATTTT. Protein: CASSYSGGGPFGDTQYF.

Comments on this clonotype: A junction boundary mismatches the germline segment, possibly from a read error. V is TRBV6-2 or TRBV6-3 and J is TRBJ2-5; 10 bases match TRBD2. CDR3 length: 19 amino acids. From germline, CDR1 is MNHEY and CDR2 SVGEGT. CDR3 loop: CASIYPLTSGRLPEETQYF. Written as DNA, the CDR3 is TGTGCCAGCATTTACCCCTTGACTAGCGGGCGCCTCCCAGAAGAGACCCAGTACTTC.

The chain links TRBV20-1 to TRBJ1-1; D not resolved. The CDR3 has 13 residues. The V end was cut by 6 bases, the J end by 0 bases, with 11 bases between. Germline lookup yields CDR1 DFQATT and CDR2 SNEGSKA (reference sequence). Here the CDR3 DNA reads TGCAGTGCCAGCGAGGTTTTGAACACTGAAGCTTTCTTT. Its protein is CSASEVLNTEAFF.